A selection of T cell receptor beta chains follows, all from one sample in a study of shared T cell receptors in the human thymus. Data came from immunoSEQ multiplex PCR; TCRdb stores just in-frame clones and leaves some out. The top ten clones hold about 0.02% of a sample with some 400,000 clones, roughly 94% of them seen once. Input material: thymocytes. All receptors derive from a human donor. The CDR3 runs from the conserved cysteine through the conserved F or W. The D gene is left open where the match is weak. For some rows the clone size is stated as once, few or many, or as a class when expanded; others skip it.

d_call,j_call,clone_size,v_call,cdr3_aa,cdr3_nt
NA,TRBJ2-1,NA,TRBV18,CASSTATGTLNNEQFF,TGTGCCAGCTCAACTGCGACAGGGACTCTTAACAATGAGCAGTTCTTC
NA,TRBJ2-1,NA,TRBV30,CAREFYAEFDEQFF,TGTGCCCGCGAGTTCTACGCGGAGTTTGATGAGCAGTTCTTC
NA,TRBJ1-1,NA,TRBV20-1,CSATRNTEAFF,TGCAGTGCTACACGGAACACTGAAGCTTTCTTT
TRBD2,TRBJ2-2,NA,TRBV25-1,CASSALPGLVHTGELFF,TGTGCCAGCAGTGCGCTACCGGGACTAGTTCACACCGGGGAGCTGTTTTTT
NA,TRBJ1-1,once,TRBV18,CASSPRENTEAFF,TGTGCCAGCTCACCAAGGGAGAACACTGAAGCTTTCTTT
NA,TRBJ1-2,NA,TRBV7-8,CASSPRGVGYGYTF,TGTGCCAGCAGCCCTCGGGGGGTGGGGTATGGCTACACCTTC
TRBD2,TRBJ2-7,NA,TRBV27,CASSSAARESSYEQYF,TGTGCCAGCAGTTCCGCAGCGCGGGAGTCCTCCTACGAGCAGTACTTC
NA,TRBJ2-3,NA,TRBV5-4,CASSGPGFHTDTQYF,TGTGCCAGCAGCGGGCCCGGGTTCCACACAGATACGCAGTATTTT
NA,TRBJ2-5,NA,TRBV7-6,CASSFGEETQYF,TGTGCCAGCAGCTTTGGGGAAGAGACCCAGTACTTC
TRBD1,TRBJ2-7,NA,TRBV5-1,CASSISPQGATGTPPYEQYF,TGCGCCAGCAGCATAAGCCCACAGGGGGCGACGGGAACACCACCCTACGAGCAGTACTTC
NA,TRBJ1-2,NA,TRBV11-2,CASSLDLGSVYGYTF,TGTGCCAGCAGCTTAGATCTGGGCAGCGTCTATGGCTACACCTTC
NA,TRBJ2-7,NA,TRBV2,CASSGVYEQYF,TGTGCCAGCAGTGGAGTCTACGAGCAGTACTTC
TRBD2,TRBJ2-1,NA,TRBV9,CASSVRYRLLEELSGNYYNEQFF,TGTGCCAGCAGCGTACGATACCGCTTATTGGAGGAGTTAAGCGGGAATTACTACAATGAGCAGTTCTTC
TRBD2,TRBJ2-1,NA,TRBV7-2,CASSLVPAGDYNEQFF,TGTGCCAGCAGCTTAGTCCCAGCGGGAGACTACAATGAGCAGTTCTTC
NA,TRBJ2-1,NA,TRBV27,CASSLSTVTLNEQFF,TGTGCCAGCAGTTTATCGACAGTCACACTCAATGAGCAGTTCTTC
TRBD1,TRBJ2-7,NA,TRBV27,CASSFLGQGSPYEQYF,TGTGCCAGCAGCTTCCTGGGACAGGGAAGCCCCTACGAGCAGTACTTC
TRBD1,TRBJ2-7,NA,TRBV7-2,CASSERDRGNHEQYF,TGTGCCAGCAGCGAACGGGACAGGGGGAACCACGAGCAGTACTTC
TRBD1,TRBJ2-1,NA,TRBV28,CASSLCGADRGDNEQFF,TGTGCCAGCAGTTTATGTGGTGCGGACAGGGGGGACAATGAGCAGTTCTTC
NA,TRBJ2-7,NA,TRBV6-6,CASSYAARGKLYEQYF,TGTGCCAGCAGTTACGCCGCGAGGGGGAAGCTCTACGAGCAGTACTTC
TRBD1,TRBJ2-3,once,TRBV30,CAWGQGQPWFTSTDTQYF,TGTGCCTGGGGACAGGGCCAACCCTGGTTTACTAGCACAGATACGCAGTATTTT